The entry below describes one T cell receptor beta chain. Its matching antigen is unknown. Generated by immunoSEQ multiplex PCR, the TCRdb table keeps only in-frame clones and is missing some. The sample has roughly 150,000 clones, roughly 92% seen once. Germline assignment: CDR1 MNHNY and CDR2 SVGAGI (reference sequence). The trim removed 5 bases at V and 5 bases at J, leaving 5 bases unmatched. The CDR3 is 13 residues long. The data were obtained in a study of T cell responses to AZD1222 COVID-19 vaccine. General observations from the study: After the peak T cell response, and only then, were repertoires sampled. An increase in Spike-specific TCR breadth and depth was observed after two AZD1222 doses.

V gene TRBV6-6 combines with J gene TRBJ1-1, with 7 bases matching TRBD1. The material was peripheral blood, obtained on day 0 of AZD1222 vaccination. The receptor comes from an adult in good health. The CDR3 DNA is TGTGCCAGCAGTGACAGGGAGAATACTGAAGCTTTCTTT. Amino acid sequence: CASSDRENTEAFF.